A selection of T cell receptor beta chains follows, all from one sample in a study of T-cell memory formation after mild COVID-19. In TCRdb, the 5' RACE reads were re-called with MiXCR into one record per CDR3 protein. The repertoire holds around 390,000 distinct CDR3 sequences, with around a sixth as singletons. The sequencing sample was made of PBMCs or a T cell subset sorted from them (not recorded which). These receptor sequences come from a man in his late teens or twenties who had mild COVID-19 (a few samples of this study predate the infection). Cell type and time point are not known. CDR3s include the opening cysteine and the closing phenylalanine or tryptophan. D genes are given only for firm matches. Clone size is stated in some rows and not others, as once, few, many or a class when expanded.

J gene,clone size,V gene,D gene,CDR3 DNA,CDR3 protein
TRBJ2-1,many,TRBV12-3/TRBV12-4,NA,TGTGCCAGCAGGGCCCCGGGACTTTACAATGAGCAGTTCTTC,CASRAPGLYNEQFF
TRBJ2-5,NA,TRBV5-1,NA,TGCGCCAGCAGCTACGGTTGGGGAGAGACCCAGTACTTC,CASSYGWGETQYF
TRBJ2-1,NA,TRBV6-2/TRBV6-3,NA,TGTGCCAGCAGTGGGTTGAGGGGGTCCTACAATGAGCAGTTCTTC,CASSGLRGSYNEQFF
TRBJ2-1,many,TRBV7-2,NA,TGTGCCAGCAGCTTAGAGCGGATCAATGAGCAGTTCTTC,CASSLERINEQFF
TRBJ2-3,few,TRBV6-1,TRBD1,TGTGCCAGCAGTCAGGGACAGCCTAGCACAGATACGCAGTATTTT,CASSQGQPSTDTQYF
TRBJ1-2,NA,TRBV3-1,TRBD1,TGTGCCAGCAGCCAGGGGACAGCAACCGGCTACACCTTC,CASSQGTATGYTF
TRBJ2-2,NA,TRBV12-3/TRBV12-4,TRBD2,TGTGCCAGCACCCAGGTAGCGGGGGCACGAACCGGGGAGCTGTTTTTT,CASTQVAGARTGELFF
TRBJ1-2,NA,TRBV20-1,TRBD1,TGCAGTGCTAGAGCCGTGTTCCGGACAGGGGGAAGTGGCTACACCTTC,CSARAVFRTGGSGYTF
TRBJ1-6,few,TRBV19,NA,TGTGCCAGTAGTATAGGAGGGGCATCGCCCCTCCACTTT,CASSIGGASPLHF
TRBJ2-5,many,TRBV5-1,NA,TGCGCCAGCAGCCCGACAGGCGCCGGAGAAGAGACCCAGTACTTC,CASSPTGAGEETQYF
TRBJ1-1,few,TRBV4-3,TRBD1,TGCGCCAGCAGCCATGGACAGGGGGCTGAAGCTTTCTTT,CASSHGQGAEAFF
TRBJ2-3,NA,TRBV7-9,TRBD2,TGTGCCAGCAGCTTAGTCCTAGCGGGGTCTACAGATACGCAGTATTTT,CASSLVLAGSTDTQYF
TRBJ2-1,NA,TRBV15,NA,TGTGCCACCGCAAGGGACCTCCACGGGAGTGAGCAGTTCTTC,CATARDLHGSEQFF
TRBJ2-7,NA,TRBV10-3,NA,TGTGCCATCAGTGAGGTGGGGTTACGGTCGTACGAGCAGTACTTC,CAISEVGLRSYEQYF
TRBJ1-2,NA,TRBV7-2,NA,TGTGCCAGTCACCCCACAGGGCCCCCTGCGTATGGCTACACCTTC,CASHPTGPPAYGYTF
TRBJ1-6,NA,TRBV6-5,NA,TGTGCCAGCAGTGTACAGAAGAGCTCCTATAATTCACCCCTCCACTTT,CASSVQKSSYNSPLHF
TRBJ1-4,NA,TRBV6-6,NA,TGTGCCAGCGGGCATTACAAGAGCGAAAAACTGTTTTTT,CASGHYKSEKLFF
TRBJ1-1,few,TRBV11-2,TRBD1,TGTGCCAGCAGCTCACAAAACAGGGGTGGGGGCACTGAAGCTTTCTTT,CASSSQNRGGGTEAFF
TRBJ1-5,NA,TRBV18,NA,TGTGCCAGCTCACCAGGGCCTAATCAGCCCCAGCATTTT,CASSPGPNQPQHF
TRBJ2-1,few,TRBV5-1,TRBD2,TGCGCCAGCAGCCCACCCGGGACTAGCGGGTTTAGCGAGCAGTTCTTC,CASSPPGTSGFSEQFF
TRBJ2-3,few,TRBV29-1,TRBD1,TGCAGCGTTGGAGCCCCGACAGGGCAACGAACAGATACGCAGTATTTT,CSVGAPTGQRTDTQYF
TRBJ1-2,NA,TRBV29-1,TRBD1,TGCAGCGGCAGCGAGGGACAGGCGTATGGCTACACCTTC,CSGSEGQAYGYTF
TRBJ2-3,few,TRBV5-1,TRBD2,TGCGCCAGCAGCTTTATAGCGGGGGGGACCCCAGATACGCAGTATTTT,CASSFIAGGTPDTQYF
TRBJ2-2,NA,TRBV19,NA,TGTGCCAGTAGTTACCCAGGGTACGCCGGGGAGCTGTTTTTT,CASSYPGYAGELFF
TRBJ1-2,NA,TRBV4-2,NA,TGTGCCAGCAGCCAAGAGATGGGGCCTCGGGGCTACACCTTC,CASSQEMGPRGYTF
TRBJ1-1,NA,TRBV20-1,NA,TGCAGTGCTAGAACAGGGAGCACTGAAGCTTTCTTT,CSARTGSTEAFF
TRBJ1-2,few,TRBV15,NA,TGTGCCACCAGCAGAGTTCGGGGGGTTCCATACTATGGCTACACCTTC,CATSRVRGVPYYGYTF
TRBJ2-7,NA,TRBV18,NA,TGTGCCAGCTCACCACCTTCCGTATCCTACGAGCAGTACTTC,CASSPPSVSYEQYF
TRBJ2-1,many,TRBV27,TRBD2,TGTGCCAGCAGTCCACGGACTAGCGGGGGGGCGAGCAATGAGCAGTTCTTC,CASSPRTSGGASNEQFF
TRBJ1-5,many,TRBV7-2,NA,TGTGCCAGCAGCGTAAGGGGGGATCAAGCCCAGCATTTT,CASSVRGDQAQHF
TRBJ2-4,few,TRBV2,NA,TGTGCCAGCAGGGGGGGAAGCAAAAACATTCAGTACTTC,CASRGGSKNIQYF
TRBJ2-3,NA,TRBV2,NA,TGTGCCAGCAGTGACGGTAGCGCAGATACGCAGTATTTT,CASSDGSADTQYF
TRBJ2-2,NA,TRBV20-1,NA,TGCAGTGCTAGAGATCCCAACACCGGGGAGCTGTTTTTT,CSARDPNTGELFF
TRBJ1-2,few,TRBV4-3,NA,TGCGCCAGCAGCCAAGATCTCTACACGTCGAGTAACTATGGCTACACCTTC,CASSQDLYTSSNYGYTF
TRBJ2-5,many,TRBV3-1,TRBD2,TGTGCTTCGACCGGCCTAGCGGGGAGGGAGACCCAGTACTTC,CASTGLAGRETQYF
TRBJ2-7,many,TRBV12-3/TRBV12-4,NA,TGTGCCAGCAGTCCCCCTCCGGGATACGAGCAGTACTTC,CASSPPPGYEQYF
TRBJ2-2,NA,TRBV3-1,NA,TGTGCCAGCAGCGGCAGAGCTTCGAACACCGGGGAGCTGTTTTTT,CASSGRASNTGELFF
TRBJ1-6,few,TRBV9,NA,TGTGCCAGCAGCCGCGTTGGGGGGGCGCATTCACCCCTCCACTTT,CASSRVGGAHSPLHF
TRBJ1-1,NA,TRBV18,NA,TGTGCCAGCTCAGTGTTTACAGGGAGGATGAACACTGAAGCTTTCTTT,CASSVFTGRMNTEAFF
TRBJ2-5,few,TRBV4-2,TRBD2,TGTGCCAGCAGCCAAGGTTCCGAGCGGGGGGGCGAGGGCCAGTACTTC,CASSQGSERGGEGQYF
TRBJ2-7,few,TRBV10-3,TRBD1,TGTGCCATCACCTCCGGGACAGGGCTCGGGCACGAGCAGTACTTC,CAITSGTGLGHEQYF
TRBJ1-2,few,TRBV5-1,TRBD1,TGCGCCAGCAACCCGACAGGGGGTTTCTATGGCTACACCTTC,CASNPTGGFYGYTF
TRBJ1-1,few,TRBV15,TRBD1,TGTGCCACCAGCGGAGGACAGGGCGGCCTAGGCACTGAAGCTTTCTTT,CATSGGQGGLGTEAFF
TRBJ1-2,NA,TRBV6-4,NA,TGTGCCAGCAGTGCCGAACAGGGAGGCTATGGCTACACCTTC,CASSAEQGGYGYTF
TRBJ1-5,NA,TRBV7-9,TRBD1,TGTGCCAGCAGCTCATCCGGGACAGGGGATCAGCCCCAGCATTTT,CASSSSGTGDQPQHF
TRBJ2-2,NA,TRBV29-1,TRBD2,TGCAGCGTTGGTGGGGGACTACCCGGGGCCGGGGAGCTGTTTTTT,CSVGGGLPGAGELFF
TRBJ1-6,few,TRBV6-4,TRBD1,TGTGCCAGCAGTCTAACCGGGACAGGGATTTCACCCCTCCACTTT,CASSLTGTGISPLHF
TRBJ1-2,NA,TRBV20-1,NA,TGCAGTGCTAGAGCGGGGACCCACTATGGCTACACCTTC,CSARAGTHYGYTF